This T cell receptor (beta chain) was sequenced for a study of CD8 T cells in Susac syndrome. General study findings and limits: The study admitted that it had a relatively small number of individuals in its TCR sequencing and HLA analysis.

TCR beta was sequenced from blood CD8+ and CD4+ T cells. Stable or active relapsing-remitting multiple sclerosis, untreated and meeting revised McDonald criteria, defined the controls. V was clipped by 10 bases and J by 1 base, with 16 bases between them. Germline CDR1 and CDR2: SNHLY and FYNNEI. The CDR3 is made up of 14 amino acids. The sample holds one count of this clonotype. Its antigen is as yet unknown. RNA totalling roughly 0.5 to 1 ug underwent reverse transcription with random hexamers. immunoSEQ multiplex PCR amplified TCR beta CDR3 across 54 Vbeta, 13 Jbeta. TCRdb ran MiXCR on the immunoSEQ multiplex PCR reads and lists one entry per CDR3 protein. Of approximately 180,000 distinct CDR3 sequences in the sample, approximately 95% are singletons; the top ten hold approximately 0.088%.

The gene calls are TRBV2 and TRBJ1-1, with no clear D. This clonotype was obtained from a human donor with multiple sclerosis. Sample: CD4+ T cells from PBMCs. The CDR3 DNA follows: TGTGCCAACGTCCCAGGATATGGGAACACTGAAGCTTTCTTT. It is translated as CANVPGYGNTEAFF. Full variable domain (outside the CDR3, taken from reference TRBV2 and TRBJ1-1): EPEVTQTPSHQVTQMGQEVILRCVPISNHLYFYWYRQILGQKVEFLVSFYNNEISEKSEIFDDQFSVERPDGSNFTLKIRSTKLEDSAMYFCANVPGYGNTEAFFGQGTRLTVV.